The T cell receptor beta chain under discussion was sequenced for a study of beta chain features in type 1 diabetes. The sample holds a few counts of this clone. This CDR3 has 13 amino acids. J was trimmed by 7 bases and V by 1 base; bases with no gene match: 3. The germline V gene has CDR1 MGHDK and CDR2 SYGVNS. One heparinised blood draw, averaging roughly 0.12 L, came from each donor. Sequenced material consisted of expressed TCRB transcripts (all of the isolated RNA was reverse transcribed). The method was immunoSEQ multiplex PCR; TCRdb's version includes in-frame clones alone and lacks a portion of them. The sample records about 350,000 clones, around 20% being singletons.

The receptor was derived from a woman between 18 and 30 years old in good health. Sequenced: naive CD4+ T cells from blood. The chain employs TRBV25-1 and TRBJ1-1, with TRBD1 matching 7 bases. The CDR3 region has the DNA TGTGCCAGCAGTGAATCAGGGGGAAGTGAAGCTTTCTTT. Its translation is CASSESGGSEAFF.